This entry lists 8 T cell receptor beta chains sequenced from one sample in a study of T cells after yellow fever vaccination. From the 5' RACE reads, TCRdb called clonotypes with MiXCR, one entry per CDR3 protein. The sample yields 620,000 or so distinct CDR3 sequences, more than 9% seen once. The sequencing here drew on PBMCs, taken on the day of the yellow fever booster vaccination. The source of these receptors is a man in his thirties or forties who received the YFV17D yellow fever vaccine.

This clonotype was recorded a few times. This CDR3 reads CASSQTTLQSNYGYTF. CDR3 DNA: TGCGCCAGCAGCCAAACGACCCTTCAGTCGAACTATGGCTACACCTTC. V usage is TRBV4-3 and J usage is TRBJ1-2; no definite D call. V was trimmed by 2 bases and J by 2 bases, leaving 15 bases between them. CDR1 and CDR2 from the germline V gene are LGHNA and YSLEER. The CDR3 has 16 residues.

The rearrangement links TRBV7-9 to TRBJ1-1; 8 positions agree with TRBD1. Trimming at V came to 0 bases and at J to 3 bases, leaving 6 bases not matched to a gene. CDR3 size: 16 residues. CDR1 SEHNR and CDR2 FQNEAQ come from the germline V gene (reference sequence). CDR3 nucleotides: TGTGCCAGCAGCTTAGCGCCCGGACAGGGAGACACTGAAGCTTTCTTT. It is translated as CASSLAPGQGDTEAFF. The whole variable domain, filled in from reference TRBV7-9 and TRBJ1-1, reads DTGVSQNPRHKITKRGQNVTFRCDPISEHNRLYWYRQTLGQGPEFLTYFQNEAQLEKSRLLSDRFSAERPKGSFSTLEIQRTEQGDSAMYLCASSLAPGQGDTEAFFGQGTRLTVV.

The sample holds a few counts of this clonotype. V and J are TRBV29-1 and TRBJ1-2; D call uncertain. The CDR3 extends over 10 amino acids. Germline CDR1 is SQVTM and CDR2 is ANQGSEA. V was trimmed by 3 bases and J by 5 bases, leaving 4 bases between them. CDR3 bases: TGCAGCGTTGAGTGGTATGGCTACACCTTC. Translated, it gives CSVEWYGYTF.

The rearrangement links TRBV20-1 to TRBJ2-5, with D unresolved. Trimming took 2 bases from V and 1 from J, leaving 8 bases between them. The CDR3 covers 13 residues. CDR1 is DFQATT and CDR2 is SNEGSKA in the germline V gene (reference sequence). The CDR3 region has the DNA TGCAGTGCTAGATCCGGTACCCAAGAGACCCAGTACTTC. Protein: CSARSGTQETQYF.

The chain has TRBV7-9 and TRBJ2-1; 10 bases are shared with TRBD1. This CDR3 region has 15 residues. Germline CDR1 and CDR2: SEHNR and FQNEAQ (reference sequence). Trimming took 6 bases from V and 1 from J; bases not matched to a gene: 3. CDR3 in DNA: TGTGCCAGCAGACGGGGACAGGGGTCCTACAATGAGCAGTTCTTC. Residues: CASRRGQGSYNEQFF.

The gene calls are TRBV29-1 and TRBJ1-1, with D maybe TRBD1 (5 bases). CDR3 length: 13 amino acids. Trimming removed 4 bases from V and 2 bases from J, with 11 bases in between. Germline CDR1 SQVTM, CDR2 ANQGSEA. This CDR3 reads CSVGDRRNTEAFF. The CDR3 DNA reads TGCAGCGTTGGAGACAGACGAAACACTGAAGCTTTCTTT.

The rearrangement joins TRBV6-2 or TRBV6-3 to TRBJ2-7; 9 bases line up with TRBD2. The CDR3 spans 14 residues. The germline V gene has CDR1 MNHEY and CDR2 SVGEGT. The ends lost 2 bases at V and 2 bases at J; junction bases unmatched: 1. In DNA, the CDR3 is TGTGCCAGCAGTTACCAGCGGGAGGCCTACGAGCAGTACTTC. This gives the protein CASSYQREAYEQYF.

There are a few counts of this clonotype. This chain links TRBV7-9 with TRBJ1-1; no clear D gene. Germline assignment: CDR1 SEHNR and CDR2 FQNEAQ (reference sequence). V was pared by 6 bases and J by 8 bases, with 13 bases between. The CDR3 has 12 residues. CDR3 sequence: CASRPLGWEAFF. CDR3 sequence (DNA): TGTGCCAGCAGGCCCCTAGGTTGGGAAGCTTTCTTT.